This T cell receptor (beta chain) was identified in a study of radiotherapy plus CTLA-4 blockade in lung cancer. Study-level results: Alongside interferon-beta, early blood T cell clone dynamics were reportedly the best predictor of response. Once radiotherapy plus ipilimumab had been given, TCR clones derived from tumor expanded in blood.

Turning to this clone: Its antigen is unknown. A junction boundary mismatches the germline segment, possibly from a read error.

Produced via immunoSEQ multiplex PCR; TCRdb's table is partial and in-frame only. The table lists 90,000 or so clones, around 87% of them singletons. The CDR3 extends over 15 amino acids. Germline V gene lookup returns CDR1 SGDLS and CDR2 YYNGEE. The chain is built from TRBV9 and TRBJ2-1; TRBD2 matches at 10 bases. This sequence originates from a human donor with non-small cell lung cancer who had a partial response to radiotherapy plus ipilimumab. This sample comprised peripheral blood, obtained from a patient treated with radiotherapy plus ipilimumab. CDR3 region: CATSGGDGSYNEQFF. CDR3 nucleotides: TGTGCCACCAGCGGGGGGGACGGCTCCTACAATGAGCAGTTCTTC.